This T cell receptor beta chain comes out of a study of cytomegalovirus exposure and HLA in healthy donors. Study background: Researchers found that around 80% of about 400 genotyped donors fell within the Caucasian-associated ancestry cluster.

This CDR3 is 15 amino acids long. V was clipped by 1 base and J by 5 bases, with 13 bases between them. CDR1 is SGHAT and CDR2 is FQDESV in the germline V gene (reference sequence). Amplification used 60 Vbeta primers and 13 Jbeta primers. Here immunoSEQ multiplex PCR was the method, and the copy in TCRdb shows in-frame clones only, minus some. The sample has approximately 110,000 clones, about 70% seen once. This sequence originates from a man aged 50 to 59 in good health and CMV-seropositive. The V call is TRBV11-1, the J call TRBJ2-3; TRBD1 might be the D (7 bases). Sequenced: PBMCs. The CDR3 nucleotides are TGTGCCAGCAGCTTAGGGAGGGGGCAGAGAGATACGCAGTATTTT. Its protein product is CASSLGRGQRDTQYF.